The TCR beta chain under discussion was sequenced for a study of technical replicates of blood from a handful of donors. This clone was counted once. This CDR3 is built from 15 residues. Germline loops: CDR1 MNHEY, CDR2 SMNVEV (reference sequence). Trimming removed 4 bases from V and 5 bases from J; junction bases left unmatched: 10. The data were produced by immunoSEQ multiplex PCR, yet TCRdb's version contains in-frame clones alone and is incomplete. The sample shows under 80,000 clones, around 97% of them seen only once. The chain carries TRBV27 and TRBJ2-7; 8 bases match TRBD1. The receptor was isolated from a human donor in good health. The specimen was T cells isolated from PBMCs. The CDR3 DNA is TGTGCCAGCAGTTCGGATATGGACAGGGTACACGAGCAGTACTTC. This translates into CASSSDMDRVHEQYF.